Below, 2 T cell receptor beta chains from the same sample are listed, as sequenced in a study of blood T cell repertoires in COVID-19. The data were produced by immunoSEQ multiplex PCR, yet TCRdb's version contains in-frame clones alone and is incomplete. The profile covers 300,000 or so clones, with 87% appearing a single time and approximately 1.5% taken by the ten largest. The sequencing sample was made of peripheral blood. The receptors shown here come from a woman between 35 and 50 years old who had recovered from COVID-19.

The chain employs TRBV19 and TRBJ1-6; 8 nucleotides line up with TRBD1. Germline assignment: CDR1 LNHDA and CDR2 SQIVND (reference sequence). The V segment lost 9 bases and the J segment 2 bases; nucleotides outside the gene matches: 3. The CDR3 is 14 amino acids. The CDR3 is CASRRGPYNSPLHF. The DNA of the CDR3 is TGTGCCAGCCGCAGGGGGCCCTATAATTCACCCCTCCACTTT. The full variable domain, in which reference TRBV19 and TRBJ1-6 provide the parts outside the CDR3, is DGGITQSPKYLFRKEGQNVTLSCEQNLNHDAMYWYRQDPGQGLRLIYYSQIVNDFQKGDIAEGYSVSREKKESFPLTVTSAQKNPTAFYLCASRRGPYNSPLHFGNGTRLTVT.

The rearrangement joins TRBV12-5 to TRBJ1-2; 9 nucleotides align to TRBD1. V gave up 6 bases and J gave up 6 bases; unmatched junction bases: 8. Germline CDR1 is LGHNT and CDR2 is FRNRAP. The CDR3 covers 14 residues. CDR3 sequence: CASGSGQGRDGYTF. The CDR3, as DNA: TGTGCTAGTGGCTCTGGACAGGGGCGAGATGGCTACACCTTC.